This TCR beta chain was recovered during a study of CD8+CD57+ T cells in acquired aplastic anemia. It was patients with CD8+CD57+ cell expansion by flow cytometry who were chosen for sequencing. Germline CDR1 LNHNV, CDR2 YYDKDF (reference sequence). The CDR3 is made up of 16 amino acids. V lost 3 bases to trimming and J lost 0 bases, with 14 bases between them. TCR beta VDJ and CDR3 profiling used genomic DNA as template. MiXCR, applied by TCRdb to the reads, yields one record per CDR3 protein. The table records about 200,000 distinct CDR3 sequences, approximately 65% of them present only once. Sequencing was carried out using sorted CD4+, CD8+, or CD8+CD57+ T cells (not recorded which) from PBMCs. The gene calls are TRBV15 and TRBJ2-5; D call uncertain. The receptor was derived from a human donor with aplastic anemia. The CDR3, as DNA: TGTGCCACCAGCAGCGAGCCGGTAGAGTACCAAGAGACCCAGTACTTC. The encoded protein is CATSSEPVEYQETQYF.